This entry lists 27 T cell receptor beta chains sequenced from one sample in a study of shared clonotypes between healthy human individuals. CD8 cells classed as naive were CD45RO-negative and positively selected for CCR7, excluding terminally differentiated effector memory CD45RA+ cells. This table comes from immunoSEQ multiplex PCR, and its TCRdb copy is limited to in-frame clones, with some not included. The sample contains roughly 2.1 million clones, about 92% of which appear only once. The material sequenced was naive CD8+ T cells from PBMCs. These receptors were collected from a man aged 18 to 29 in good health. Some clones in this sample may be carry-over from other donors' samples.

The chain uses TRBV7-9 and TRBJ2-2; 8 positions match TRBD1. This CDR3 spans 14 amino acids. The V gene end was trimmed by 5 bases and the J gene end by 7 bases; junction bases not matched to a gene: 6. The V gene's germline CDR1 is SEHNR and CDR2 FQNEAQ (reference sequence). Here the CDR3 reads CASSLRGQYGELFF. Here the CDR3 DNA reads TGTGCCAGCAGCCTCAGGGGGCAGTACGGGGAGCTGTTTTTT.

The gene calls are TRBV9 and TRBJ2-1; the match to TRBD2 covers 9 bases. The CDR3 consists of 13 residues. Losses at the gene ends were 6 bases for V and 7 bases for J; bases not matched to a gene: 5. The V gene's germline CDR1 is SGDLS and CDR2 YYNGEE. CDR3 region: CASTAGGGNEQFF. CDR3 nucleotide sequence: TGTGCCAGCACCGCGGGAGGGGGGAATGAGCAGTTCTTC.

A note on this clone: The limits of the CDR3 on the DNA are not certain, so only TCRdb's listed CDR3 is given. V is TRBV7-8 and J is TRBJ1-5; the table's D call of TRBD1 was not tested on the DNA. Germline V gene lookup returns CDR1 SGHVS and CDR2 FQNEAQ. The CDR3 extends over 16 residues, inclusive of both ends. The CDR3 protein is CASSLVFWQGNQPQHF.

In this sample, this clone turned up once. The V call is TRBV4-1, the J call TRBJ2-7; 8 bases map to TRBD2. Per the germline V gene, CDR1 is MGHRA and CDR2 is YSYEKL. CDR3 length: 14 residues. V was pared by 1 base and J by 6 bases, with 5 bases of the junction left unmatched. The CDR3 DNA follows: TGCGCCAGCAGCCAAGCCGGGAGGGTGGGCGAGCAGTACTTC. Translation: CASSQAGRVGEQYF.

The CDR3 bases are TGTGCCAGCAGCCCTATAGCGGGAGGGTTGACAGATACGCAGTATTTT. Residues: CASSPIAGGLTDTQYF. This chain uses TRBV7-2 with TRBJ2-3, with TRBD2 matching 11 bases. Germline V gene data show CDR1 as SGHTA and CDR2 as FQGNSA. The CDR3 is 16 residues long. V was pared by 5 bases and J by 3 bases, with 7 bases of the junction left unmatched.

The CDR3 loop reads CASSTGVDTEAFF. The CDR3 DNA follows: TGCGCCAGCAGTACAGGGGTCGACACTGAAGCTTTCTTT. The chain couples TRBV4-1 to TRBJ1-1; 7 nucleotides line up with TRBD1. CDR3 length: 13 amino acids. The germline gives CDR1 MGHRA, CDR2 YSYEKL. V was pared by 6 bases and J by 3 bases, with 4 bases of the junction left unmatched.

The chain couples TRBV7-2 to TRBJ1-2; D perhaps matches TRBD1 (5 bases). Germline V gives CDR1 SGHTA, CDR2 FQGNSA. This CDR3 contains 16 residues. Trimming removed 2 bases from V and 3 bases from J, with 16 bases in between. The CDR3: CASSLLRIGGYYGYTF. CDR3 in DNA: TGTGCCAGCAGCTTATTGAGGATTGGGGGTTACTATGGCTACACCTTC.

This clone was observed once. The chain has TRBV29-1 and TRBJ1-2; D is uncertain. Germline CDR1 is SQVTM and CDR2 is ANQGSEA. The CDR3 contains 14 residues. The V end was cut by 2 bases, the J end by 5 bases, with 15 bases between. The CDR3 nucleotides are TGCAGCGTTGAATTGTTCTCACAGAAATATGGCTACACCTTC. Residues: CSVELFSQKYGYTF.

This chain joins TRBV29-1 and TRBJ1-2; weak D call: TRBD1 (5 bases). In germline, CDR1 is SQVTM, CDR2 ANQGSEA. The V and J ends lost 4 bases and 8 bases respectively, with 11 bases between them. This CDR3 comprises 11 residues. The DNA for the CDR3 is TGCAGCGTTGTGCAGGGCGGGGGCTACACCTTC. This sequence encodes CSVVQGGGYTF.

The CDR3 protein is CASSSKVRVADTDTQYF. CDR3 DNA: TGTGCCAGCAGCTCCAAGGTTCGAGTAGCGGACACAGATACGCAGTATTTT. This rearrangement joins TRBV11-2 to TRBJ2-3, with D possibly being TRBD2 (6 bases). The CDR3 runs 17 residues. Trimming took off 4 bases at V and 2 bases at J, with 19 bases between the two ends. Germline CDR1 reads SGHAT; CDR2 reads FQNNGV.

The CDR3 coding sequence is TGTGCCAGCAGCTTACGTAAGCGGGAGGTGAGTGAGCAGTTCTTC. Encoded protein: CASSLRKREVSEQFF. The chain is built from TRBV11-2 and TRBJ2-1, with TRBD2 identical over 9 bases. Germline CDR1 reads SGHAT; CDR2 reads FQNNGV. Losses at the gene ends were 2 bases for V and 9 bases for J; bases not matched to a gene: 8. This CDR3 has 15 residues.

The chain is built from TRBV7-9 and TRBJ1-1; D not certain. The CDR3 covers 14 residues. Looked up from germline, CDR1 is SEHNR and CDR2 is FQNEAQ (reference sequence). Trimming stripped 1 base from V and 1 base from J, with 7 bases between. The CDR3 sequence: CASSLDWGNTEAFF. The DNA for the CDR3 is TGTGCCAGCAGCTTAGACTGGGGGAACACTGAAGCTTTCTTT.

This clone appeared once. The CDR3 loop is CASSSPSLELQETQYF. The CDR3 bases are TGTGCCAGCAGCTCGCCATCACTGGAGCTCCAAGAGACCCAGTACTTC. The chain has TRBV7-9 and TRBJ2-5; D ambiguous. The germline gives CDR1 SEHNR, CDR2 FQNEAQ (reference sequence). V was clipped by 4 bases and J by 1 base, with 16 bases between them. This CDR3 is 16 amino acids long.

V usage is TRBV9 and J usage is TRBJ2-2; D ambiguous. Deletions cut 4 bases from V and 3 bases from J, with 4 bases between. Germline V CDR1 and CDR2: SGDLS, YYNGEE. The CDR3 length is 12 residues. The CDR3 loop is CASSKYTGELFF. CDR3 bases: TGTGCCAGCAGCAAGTACACCGGGGAGCTGTTTTTT.

This chain links TRBV6-5 with TRBJ2-7; 8 bases are a match to TRBD1. The CDR3 loop spans 13 amino acids. The germline gives CDR1 MNHEY, CDR2 SVGAGI. Trimming cost V 6 bases and J 5 bases; bases outside gene matches: 6. The CDR3 coding sequence is TGTGCCAGCAGATACAGGGGGAACCACGAGCAGTACTTC. Its translation is CASRYRGNHEQYF.

This clone was found once. The chain employs TRBV7-9 and TRBJ2-3; tentative D call: TRBD2 (6 bases). Germline V lookup: CDR1 SEHNR, CDR2 FQNEAQ (reference sequence). The CDR3 extends over 12 amino acids. The V end lost 0 bases, the J end lost 11 bases, and 9 bases lay between the germline ends. CDR3 sequence reads: CASSLAGTEQYF. The CDR3, as DNA: TGTGCCAGCAGCTTAGCCGGGACTGAGCAGTATTTT.

This chain joins TRBV15 and TRBJ1-1; D unresolved. V lost 4 bases and J lost 1, with 13 bases in between. Germline V gene data show CDR1 as LNHNV and CDR2 as YYDKDF (reference sequence). The CDR3 length is 15 residues. The CDR3 reads CATSTPGGRNTEAFF. The CDR3 DNA reads as TGTGCCACCAGCACCCCGGGAGGGAGGAACACTGAAGCTTTCTTT.

V is TRBV11-2 and J is TRBJ2-5; TRBD2 matches at 8 bases. V shed 5 bases, J shed 5 bases, and the junction held 10 bases outside the gene matches. This CDR3 comprises 15 residues. CDR1 SGHAT and CDR2 FQNNGV come from the germline V gene. DNA for the CDR3: TGTGCCAGCAGCCCATTCACTGGCGGGGGGGAGACCCAGTACTTC. It translates to CASSPFTGGGETQYF.

V is TRBV7-8 and J is TRBJ1-6, with D tentatively TRBD1 (6 bases). V was cut by 6 bases and J by 7 bases, with 13 bases left in between. This CDR3 spans 14 amino acids. Looked up from germline, CDR1 is SGHVS and CDR2 is FQNEAQ. This chain's CDR3 is CASRHRTANSPLHF. The CDR3 DNA follows: TGTGCCAGCAGGCACCGGACAGCGAATTCACCCCTCCACTTT.

Notes on this clone: The sample carries other DNA sequences with the same CDR3. The rearrangement uses TRBV28 and TRBJ2-1; D is uncertain. Germline V gene data show CDR1 as MDHEN and CDR2 as SYDVKM. CDR3 length: 15 amino acids. V lost 2 bases, J lost 0 bases, and 8 bases lay in between. The CDR3 loop reads CASSLTASSYNEQFF. The CDR3 DNA reads TGTGCCAGCAGTTTAACGGCGAGCTCCTACAATGAGCAGTTCTTC.

This sequence joins TRBV27 and TRBJ2-3; D assignment may be TRBD1 or TRBD2 (5 bases each). Trimming took 5 bases from V and 2 from J, leaving 11 bases between them. The CDR3 spans 14 residues. Germline CDR1 and CDR2: MNHEY and SMNVEV (reference sequence). The CDR3 region has the DNA TGTGCCAGCAGTGCCGGGGCTAACACAGATACGCAGTATTTT. The encoded protein is CASSAGANTDTQYF.

The rearrangement joins TRBV14 to TRBJ2-1; D unclear. CDR1 is SGHDN and CDR2 is FVKESK in the germline V gene. The CDR3 length is 12 residues. Trimming removed 0 bases from V and 11 bases from J, with 8 bases in between. CDR3 DNA sequence: TGTGCCAGCAGCCAAGATGTGAGGAAGCAGTTCTTC. Its protein product is CASSQDVRKQFF.

The rearrangement joins TRBV2 to TRBJ1-2; TRBD1 matches 9 bases. V was clipped by 6 bases and J by 1 base; unmatched bases: 6. There are 15 residues in the CDR3. CDR1 is SNHLY, CDR2 FYNNEI, per germline. The CDR3 sequence is CASRKDRGYNYGYTF. CDR3 nucleotides: TGTGCCAGCAGAAAAGACAGGGGGTATAACTATGGCTACACCTTC.

V gene TRBV5-6 combines with J gene TRBJ2-4, with 12 bases matching TRBD1. This CDR3 has 15 amino acids. Germline V gene sequence: CDR1 SGHDT, CDR2 YYEEEE. With V trimmed by 3 bases and J by 5 bases, 3 bases remained unmatched. This CDR3 is CASSWDRGLENIQYF. CDR3 DNA sequence: TGTGCCAGCAGCTGGGACAGGGGGCTGGAAAACATTCAGTACTTC.

The chain carries TRBV7-9 and TRBJ2-7; 9 bases are shared with TRBD1. This CDR3 contains 17 residues. CDR1 and CDR2 from the germline V gene are SEHNR and FQNEAQ (reference sequence). V was pared by 1 base and J by 0 bases, with 7 bases of the junction left unmatched. CDR3 amino acids: CASSLDRDRASSYEQYF. DNA of the CDR3: TGTGCCAGCAGCTTAGATCGGGACAGGGCGTCCTCCTACGAGCAGTACTTC.

The V and J genes are TRBV28 and TRBJ1-4; D gene unclear. Per the germline V gene, CDR1 is MDHEN and CDR2 is SYDVKM. There are 14 residues in the CDR3. Deletions cut 3 bases from V and 8 bases from J, with 13 bases between. CDR3 amino acids: CASSFIGANEKLFF. For the CDR3, the DNA is TGTGCCAGCAGTTTCATTGGAGCCAACGAAAAACTGTTTTTT.

The chain combines TRBV6-5 with TRBJ2-1, with 11 bases identical to TRBD2. The CDR3 totals 15 residues. CDR1 MNHEY and CDR2 SVGAGI come from the germline V gene. Trimming cost V 6 bases and J 6 bases; bases outside gene matches: 7. CDR3 in amino acids: CASSKLAGERNEQFF. CDR3 coding DNA: TGTGCCAGCAGCAAACTAGCGGGAGAACGCAATGAGCAGTTCTTC.